These 13 T cell receptor beta chains were all obtained from the same sample, sequenced in a study of OX40 agonist ivuxolimab in advanced cancers. Clones were read by immunoSEQ multiplex PCR, and TCRdb kept only the in-frame ones, dropping some. The sample shows some 74,000 clones, around 82% of them seen only once. The sample was CD4+ or CD8+ T cells sorted from blood, taken in a trial of the OX40 agonist ivuxolimab. Receptors originate from an adult with an advanced solid tumor such as melanoma, head and neck, liver or kidney cancer.

The V call is TRBV30, the J call TRBJ2-7; either TRBD1 or TRBD2 may fit D (5 bases each). Trimming pared 2 bases from V and 3 bases from J, leaving 14 bases between. CDR1 and CDR2 from the germline V gene are GTSNPN and SVGIG (reference sequence). CDR3 length: 14 amino acids. The CDR3 DNA is TGTGCCTGGAGTACCCCGGGGCCTAACTACGAGCAGTACTTC. Translated, it gives CAWSTPGPNYEQYF.

V is TRBV6-6 and J is TRBJ1-2; D gene unclear. This CDR3 spans 11 amino acids. Germline lookup yields CDR1 MNHNY and CDR2 SVGAGI (reference sequence). Trimming stripped 6 bases from V and 8 bases from J, with 10 bases between. The CDR3 spells CASSPGTGYTF. Here the CDR3 DNA reads TGTGCCAGCAGCCCTGGAACGGGCTACACCTTC.

The chain combines TRBV6-5 with TRBJ2-1; 7 nucleotides align to TRBD2. This CDR3 is 15 amino acids long. With V trimmed by 1 base and J by 7 bases, 7 bases remained unmatched. Germline CDR1 is MNHEY and CDR2 is SVGAGI. This chain's CDR3 is CASSYFGGSENEQFF. Written as DNA, the CDR3 is TGTGCCAGCAGTTACTTCGGCGGGAGTGAGAATGAGCAGTTCTTC.

This clone was picked up one time. This chain connects TRBV6-6 to TRBJ2-3; no clear D gene. The CDR3 spans 15 residues. V lost 0 bases and J lost 2, with 9 bases in between. Germline CDR1 is MNHNY and CDR2 is SVGAGI (reference sequence). CDR3 nucleotides: TGTGCCAGCAGTTACTCAGGCACGTACACAGATACGCAGTATTTT. This codes for CASSYSGTYTDTQYF.

This chain uses TRBV7-3 with TRBJ2-3; 11 positions agree with TRBD2. Trimming removed 5 bases from V and 2 bases from J; junction bases left unmatched: 6. This CDR3 comprises 16 residues. Germline CDR1 is SGHTA and CDR2 is FQGTGA. DNA for the CDR3: TGTGCCAGCAGCCCCCTGGGACTAGCGGACACAGATACGCAGTATTTT. This codes for CASSPLGLADTDTQYF.

The genes are TRBV4-1 and TRBJ2-7, with a weak D call TRBD2 (6 bases). V was clipped by 0 bases and J by 3 bases, with 9 bases between them. Germline V gene lookup returns CDR1 MGHRA and CDR2 YSYEKL. This CDR3 is built from 14 residues. The DNA of the CDR3 is TGCGCCAGCAGCCAAGAACGGCGGGGCTACGAGCAGTACTTC. Translation gives CASSQERRGYEQYF.

The chain couples TRBV5-4 to TRBJ2-6; D gene uncertain. CDR1 SGHNT and CDR2 YYREEE come from the germline V gene (reference sequence). Trimming pared 4 bases from V and 0 bases from J, leaving 14 bases between. This CDR3 is built from 17 residues. The CDR3: CASSGSTKLSGANVLTF. The CDR3 DNA reads TGTGCCAGCAGCGGATCTACCAAGCTCTCTGGGGCCAACGTCCTGACTTTC. The full variable domain, with the rest looked up from reference TRBV5-4 and TRBJ2-6, is ETGVTQSPTHLIKTRGQQVTLRCSSQSGHNTVSWYQQALGQGPQFIFQYYREEENGRGNFPPRFSGLQFPNYSSELNVNALELDDSALYLCASSGSTKLSGANVLTFGAGSRLTVL.

The rearrangement uses TRBV6-5 and TRBJ2-7; 7 positions agree with TRBD1. Germline trimming cut 6 bases from V and 8 bases from J; bases unmatched to any gene: 10. From germline, CDR1 is MNHEY and CDR2 SVGAGI. CDR3 length: 13 residues. CDR3 nucleotides: TGTGCCAGCAGCCTGGGGACAGCTCCCAAGCAGTACTTC. Protein product: CASSLGTAPKQYF.

The V gene is TRBV11-2, the J gene TRBJ2-2; 7 nucleotides align to TRBD1. The CDR3 is 15 residues long. The V gene's germline CDR1 is SGHAT and CDR2 FQNNGV. Trimming took 4 bases from V and 4 from J; bases not matched to a gene: 6. CDR3 coding DNA: TGTGCCAGCAGCTCAAACAGGGGCTTCACCGGGGAGCTGTTTTTT. Its translation: CASSSNRGFTGELFF.

This sequence joins TRBV14 and TRBJ1-2; 10 bases line up with TRBD1. Germline loops: CDR1 SGHDN, CDR2 FVKESK. The CDR3 extends over 13 amino acids. The ends lost 8 bases at V and 3 bases at J; junction bases unmatched: 3. This CDR3 reads CASATGGDYGYTF. Written as DNA, the CDR3 is TGTGCCAGCGCGACAGGGGGCGACTATGGCTACACCTTC.

The J gene is TRBJ2-7, the V gene TRBV5-1, with no clear D. The CDR3 contains 15 residues. Trimming stripped 2 bases from V and 0 bases from J, with 12 bases between. CDR1 is SGHRS and CDR2 is YFSETQ in the germline V gene. Here the CDR3 reads CASSFLVGSSYEQYF. Written as DNA, the CDR3 is TGCGCCAGCAGCTTTTTGGTGGGGTCCTCCTACGAGCAGTACTTC.

The chain combines TRBV27 with TRBJ2-2; D call uncertain. Deletions cut 5 bases from V and 7 bases from J, with 5 bases between. Germline CDR1 reads MNHEY; CDR2 reads SMNVEV (reference sequence). This CDR3 contains 11 residues. The CDR3 here is CASSDGGELFF. The CDR3 bases are TGTGCCAGCAGTGATGGCGGGGAGCTGTTTTTT.

The J gene is TRBJ1-4, the V gene TRBV30; D is unresolved. Germline CDR1 GTSNPN, CDR2 SVGIG (reference sequence). This CDR3 has 13 residues. The V gene lost 0 bases and the J gene lost 6 bases, with 8 bases spanning the gap. This CDR3 reads CAWSVVGDEKLFF. The DNA of the CDR3 is TGTGCCTGGAGTGTTGTCGGTGATGAAAAACTGTTTTTT.